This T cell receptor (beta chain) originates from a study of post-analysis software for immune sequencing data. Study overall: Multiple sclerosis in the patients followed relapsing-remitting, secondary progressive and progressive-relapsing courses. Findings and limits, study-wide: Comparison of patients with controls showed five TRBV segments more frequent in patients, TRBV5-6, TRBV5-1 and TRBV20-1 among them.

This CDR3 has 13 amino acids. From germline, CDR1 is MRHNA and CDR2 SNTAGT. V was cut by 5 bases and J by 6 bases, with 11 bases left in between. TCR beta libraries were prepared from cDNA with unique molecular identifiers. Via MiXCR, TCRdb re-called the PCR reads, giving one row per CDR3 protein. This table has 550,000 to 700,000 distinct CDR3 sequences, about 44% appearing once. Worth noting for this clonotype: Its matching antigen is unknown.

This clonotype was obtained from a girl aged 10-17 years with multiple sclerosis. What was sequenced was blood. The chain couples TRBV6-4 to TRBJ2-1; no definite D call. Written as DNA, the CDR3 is TGTGCCAGCAGTCCCATCGTAGGCAATGAGCAGTTCTTC. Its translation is CASSPIVGNEQFF.